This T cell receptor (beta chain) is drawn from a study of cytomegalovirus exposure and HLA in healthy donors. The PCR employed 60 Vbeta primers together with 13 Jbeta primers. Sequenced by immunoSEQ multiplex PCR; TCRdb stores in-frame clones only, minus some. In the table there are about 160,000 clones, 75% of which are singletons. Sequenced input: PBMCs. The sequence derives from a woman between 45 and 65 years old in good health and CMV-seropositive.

The CDR3 spells CAISQGRGNTEAFF. The CDR3 region has the DNA TGTGCCATCAGTCAGGGCAGGGGGAACACTGAAGCTTTCTTT. The gene calls are TRBV10-3 and TRBJ1-1; tentative D call: TRBD1 (6 bases). This CDR3 is 14 amino acids long. V lost 5 bases and J 1 base, leaving 11 bases between the germline ends. Germline CDR1 is ENHRY and CDR2 is SYGVKD.